This T cell receptor (beta chain) came from a study of T-cell reconstitution after alpha-beta-depleted transplantation in children. This CDR3 comprises 12 residues. Trimming shortened V by 1 base and J by 9 bases, and 10 bases separated the two germline ends. CDR1 and CDR2 (germline): SEHNR, FQNEAQ (reference sequence). This clonotype was seen repeatedly, ten times or more. Unique molecular identifiers were built into the TCRbeta library. TCRdb called the PCR reads again in MiXCR, with one record for every CDR3 protein. The table shows 150,000 to 200,000 distinct CDR3 sequences, with roughly 7.5% occurring only once.

The receptor was isolated from a human donor who donated a stem cell graft to a child with Wiskott-Aldrich syndrome. Sequenced here: PBMCs from the stem cell graft donor, sampled from the stem cell graft. The chain couples TRBV7-9 to TRBJ2-7; perhaps TRBD2 as D (6 bases). The CDR3 sequence is CASSLDWRGQYF. CDR3 in DNA: TGTGCCAGCAGCTTAGATTGGAGGGGGCAGTACTTC.